This TCR beta chain was captured by sequencing in a study of T cell responses to AZD1222 COVID-19 vaccine. Study results and limitations: Baseline seropositives among AZD1222 recipients totaled only 5 to 7. The reported proportion of spike-specific TCRs targeting unmutated variant regions was nearly half. Clonal diversity was possibly underestimated, and the donors were mostly white British, with more females.

Doses given second, at about 4 or about 12 weeks, were pooled. In regard to this clone: Its specificity is not known.

Germline V CDR1 and CDR2: SGHRS, YFSETQ. With 5 bases removed from V and 7 bases from J, the gap between germline ends came to 15 bases. The CDR3 has 14 residues. Profiling relied on immunoSEQ multiplex PCR, and the TCRdb table lists in-frame clones only, not all of them. Found here are about 86,000 clones, approximately 89% of them singletons; the top ten hold roughly 5.3%. This clonotype was sampled from an adult who received the AZD1222 COVID-19 vaccine. This rearrangement joins TRBV5-1 to TRBJ1-4, with D perhaps matching TRBD1 (6 bases). Sample: peripheral blood, taken 28 days after the second AZD1222 dose. The CDR3 sequence: CASRLAGVAEKLFF. CDR3 DNA: TGCGCCAGCAGACTGGCAGGGGTCGCTGAAAAACTGTTTTTT.